The 16 T cell receptor beta chains below come from one sample, sequenced in a study of cytomegalovirus exposure and HLA in healthy donors. Primers for the PCR totalled 60 Vbeta and 13 Jbeta. Only in-frame clones appear in the TCRdb table, and some are missing; sequencing was by immunoSEQ multiplex PCR. This sample's table has about 70,000 clones. Sequencing was done on a sample of PBMCs. Every receptor here comes from a female donor in good health and CMV-seropositive.

With regard to this clone: Relative to the germline gene, one junction end is altered; a read error may explain this. V is TRBV30 and J is TRBJ2-7; 10 bases map to TRBD1. Germline lookup yields CDR1 GTSNPN and CDR2 SVGIG (reference sequence). The CDR3 is made up of 15 amino acids. The CDR3 DNA reads TGTGCCGGGAGTGGCCGGGACAGGGGTTTCTACGAGCAGTACTTC. The encoded protein is CAGSGRDRGFYEQYF.

The chain combines TRBV30 with TRBJ1-5, with TRBD1 matching 7 bases. V lost 0 bases, J lost 7 bases, and 9 bases stayed unmatched. This CDR3 has 15 amino acids. Germline loops: CDR1 GTSNPN, CDR2 SVGIG (reference sequence). CDR3 nucleotide sequence: TGTGCCTGGAGTGTACATTTCGAGGGGGCCCAGCCCCAGCATTTT. It specifies CAWSVHFEGAQPQHF.

The chain joins TRBV5-1 to TRBJ2-2; 11 bases map to TRBD2. The germline V gene encodes CDR1 SGHRS and CDR2 YFSETQ. After removal of 0 bases from V and 6 bases from J, the junction contained 7 bases not matched to a gene. This CDR3 contains 17 residues. The chain's CDR3 is CASSLASSSGGSGELFF. CDR3 bases: TGCGCCAGCAGCTTGGCTTCATCTAGCGGGGGGTCCGGGGAGCTGTTTTTT.

The chain employs TRBV7-9 and TRBJ1-2; the match to TRBD1 covers 10 bases. Germline CDR1 and CDR2: SEHNR and FQNEAQ (reference sequence). The CDR3 is 16 residues long. V gave up 5 bases and J gave up 4 bases; unmatched junction bases: 10. The CDR3 here is CASSTRSGQGPYGYTF. The CDR3 nucleotides are TGTGCCAGCAGCACCCGGTCGGGACAGGGGCCCTATGGCTACACCTTC.

The rearrangement links TRBV28 to TRBJ1-2; D perhaps matches TRBD1 (5 bases). V gave up 6 bases and J gave up 7 bases, with 15 bases separating them. Germline CDR1 is MDHEN and CDR2 is SYDVKM. The CDR3 covers 13 residues. CDR3 DNA sequence: TGTGCCAGCAGCGAGGGAGGGGCGGTTGGCTACACCTTC. Its translation: CASSEGGAVGYTF.

The chain has TRBV6-5 and TRBJ2-1; 11 bases line up with TRBD1. From germline, CDR1 is MNHEY and CDR2 SVGAGI. The CDR3 is 15 amino acids. Losses at the gene ends were 6 bases for V and 9 bases for J; bases not matched to a gene: 10. This CDR3 reads CASSRGQGDLGEQFF. The CDR3 DNA reads TGTGCCAGCAGCCGGGGACAGGGGGATCTTGGTGAGCAGTTCTTC.

This chain joins TRBV28 and TRBJ2-3, with 7 bases lining up with TRBD2. Germline loops: CDR1 MDHEN, CDR2 SYDVKM. The CDR3 contains 14 residues. V trimming: 7 bases; J trimming: 5 bases; junction bases outside the gene matches: 9. The CDR3 sequence: CASMVAGVVDTQYF. CDR3 nucleotide sequence: TGTGCCAGCATGGTTGCGGGAGTGGTAGATACGCAGTATTTT.

The CDR3 DNA follows: TGTGCCAGCAGCTTGATGGGACAGTACGAGCAGTACTTC. Translating it yields CASSLMGQYEQYF. The chain employs TRBV5-4 and TRBJ2-7, with 7 bases aligning to TRBD1. This CDR3 is built from 13 residues. Germline CDR1 SGHNT, CDR2 YYREEE (reference sequence). Germline trimming cut 1 base from V and 4 bases from J; bases unmatched to any gene: 2.

Comments on this clone: Sequence at one end of the junction differs from germline and may be a read error. The chain couples TRBV30 to TRBJ1-1, with a possible D match to TRBD1 (6 bases). The CDR3 consists of 12 residues. CDR1 GTSNPN and CDR2 SVGIG come from the germline V gene (reference sequence). The CDR3 coding sequence is TGTGCCTGCGCTACAGGGAGTACTGAAGATTTCTTT. Its protein is CACATGSTEDFF.

The chain employs TRBV11-2 and TRBJ2-3; no clear D gene. Germline V gene lookup returns CDR1 SGHAT and CDR2 FQNNGV. The CDR3 is made up of 14 amino acids. Between the trimmed V and J ends, which lost 1 base and 2 bases, there was a span of 7 bases. The CDR3 nucleotides read TGTGCCAGCAGCTTAGTACAAAACACAGATACGCAGTATTTT. This translates into CASSLVQNTDTQYF.

The rearrangement links TRBV30 to TRBJ1-1; weak D call: TRBD1 (6 bases). Germline V CDR1 and CDR2: GTSNPN, SVGIG (reference sequence). CDR3 length: 13 amino acids. Trimming removed 2 bases at V and 4 bases at J, with 11 bases between. CDR3 amino acids: CAWSLQGFTEAFF. CDR3 in DNA: TGTGCCTGGAGTCTACAGGGTTTCACTGAAGCTTTCTTT.

The rearrangement joins TRBV7-2 to TRBJ2-3, with a tentative D call TRBD2 (5 bases). CDR1 and CDR2 from the germline V gene are SGHTA and FQGNSA. This CDR3 is built from 12 residues. Trimming pared 8 bases from V and 4 bases from J, leaving 10 bases between. CDR3 sequence: CASAWGADTQYF. DNA of the CDR3: TGTGCCAGCGCCTGGGGAGCAGATACGCAGTATTTT.

The J gene is TRBJ1-5, the V gene TRBV19, with TRBD1 as a possible D gene (5 bases). The CDR3 extends over 12 amino acids. Trimming left V 10 bases short and J 4 bases short, with 11 bases between. Germline V lookup: CDR1 LNHDA, CDR2 SQIVND (reference sequence). The CDR3 DNA reads TGTGCCACCAGACAGCAAAATCAGCCCCAGCATTTT. As protein: CATRQQNQPQHF.

The gene calls are TRBV5-4 and TRBJ1-1, with D tentatively TRBD1 (5 bases). Germline V gene data show CDR1 as SGHNT and CDR2 as YYREEE (reference sequence). The ends were cut back, 2 bases at V and 5 bases at J, with 16 bases in the middle. CDR3 length: 15 amino acids. For the CDR3, the DNA is TGTGCCAGCAGCTTAACGCAGGGCGGTGGGACTGAAGCTTTCTTT. Amino acids: CASSLTQGGGTEAFF.

This chain connects TRBV6-1 to TRBJ1-2; TRBD1 aligns across 10 bases. The CDR3 consists of 15 residues. Germline V lookup: CDR1 MNHNS, CDR2 SASEGT. The ends lost 0 bases at V and 5 bases at J; junction bases unmatched: 3. The CDR3 DNA reads TGTGCCAGCAGTGAAGCGTGGACAGGGGGGTATGGCTACACCTTC. Its translation is CASSEAWTGGYGYTF.

The V and J genes are TRBV7-8 and TRBJ2-5; D call uncertain. Germline CDR1 and CDR2: SGHVS and FQNEAQ. The CDR3 is 13 residues long. The V gene lost 4 bases and the J gene lost 0 bases, with 6 bases spanning the gap. The chain's CDR3 is CASSSNHQETQYF. In nucleotides, the CDR3 is TGTGCCAGCAGCTCTAACCACCAAGAGACCCAGTACTTC. The full variable domain, its missing parts supplied by reference TRBV7-8 and TRBJ2-5, is GAGVSQSPRYKVAKRGQDVALRCDPISGHVSLFWYQQALGQGPEFLTYFQNEAQLDKSGLPSDRFFAERPEGSVSTLKIQRTQQEDSAVYLCASSSNHQETQYFGPGTRLLVL.